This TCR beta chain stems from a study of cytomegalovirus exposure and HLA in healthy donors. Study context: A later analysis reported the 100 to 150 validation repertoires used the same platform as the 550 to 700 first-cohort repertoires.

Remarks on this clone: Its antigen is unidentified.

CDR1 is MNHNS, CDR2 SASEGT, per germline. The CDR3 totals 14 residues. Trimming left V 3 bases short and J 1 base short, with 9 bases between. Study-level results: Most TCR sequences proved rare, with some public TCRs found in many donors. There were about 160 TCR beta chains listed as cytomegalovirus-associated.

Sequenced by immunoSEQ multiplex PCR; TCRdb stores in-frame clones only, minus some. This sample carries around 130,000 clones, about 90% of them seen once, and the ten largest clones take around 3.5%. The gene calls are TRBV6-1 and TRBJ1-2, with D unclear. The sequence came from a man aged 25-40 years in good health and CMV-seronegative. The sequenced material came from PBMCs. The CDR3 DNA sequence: TGTGCCAGCAGTGATGGGCAGAATAACTATGGCTACACCTTC. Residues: CASSDGQNNYGYTF.